This T cell receptor beta chain was identified in a study of blood T cells in healthy people across ages. V dropped 2 bases and J dropped 3; count of bases not matched to a gene: 4. CDR1 SGHDT and CDR2 YYEEEE come from the germline V gene. This CDR3 spans 14 amino acids. The authors ran a second PCR of roughly 7 to 11 cycles using a sample-barcoded 5' primer and a J-beta primer mix. TCRdb analysed the 5' RACE reads with MiXCR anew, one entry per CDR3 protein. Of 800,000 to 1,300,000 distinct CDR3 sequences in the sample, around 25% were seen once. This clonotype was seen a few times. These data also featured in a second study, about T cells of mothers and their children.

The genes are TRBV5-6 and TRBJ2-5; 7 nucleotides match TRBD2. This clonotype was obtained from a girl aged 2-10 years in good health. The sequencing sample was made of blood. The CDR3 DNA reads as TGTGCCAGCAGCTTTGTGGGACTAAAAGAGACCCAGTACTTC. This encodes CASSFVGLKETQYF.